These 11 T cell receptor beta chains were all obtained from the same sample, sequenced in a study of technical replicates of blood from several donors. Measured with immunoSEQ multiplex PCR; TCRdb has only the in-frame clones, and not every one. The sample lists tens of thousands of clones; approximately 92% were seen once. Source material: T cells isolated from PBMCs. Receptors originate from a human donor in good health.

In this sample, this clone turned up once. This chain links TRBV6-5 with TRBJ2-5, with TRBD2 matching 11 bases. V was clipped by 0 bases and J by 5 bases; unmatched bases: 2. CDR3 size: 15 residues. CDR1 and CDR2 (germline): MNHEY, SVGAGI. CDR3 bases: TGTGCCAGCAGTTACTCGGGGACTAGCGGCGAGACCCAGTACTTC. This translates into CASSYSGTSGETQYF.

The chain recombines TRBV7-6 with TRBJ1-2; D might be TRBD1 (5 bases). Germline V gene sequence: CDR1 SGHVS, CDR2 FNYEAQ. CDR3 size: 13 residues. V was trimmed by 2 bases and J by 8 bases, leaving 12 bases between them. DNA of the CDR3: TGTGCCAGCAGCTTAAGCCAGGGTTACGGCTACACCTTC. This codes for CASSLSQGYGYTF.

The rearrangement links TRBV7-9 to TRBJ1-3, with D tentatively TRBD1 (5 bases). This CDR3 is 17 amino acids long. Germline V CDR1 and CDR2: SEHNR, FQNEAQ (reference sequence). Trimming pared 5 bases from V and 0 bases from J, leaving 17 bases between. The CDR3 loop is CASSDQGEARSGNTIYF. The CDR3 region has the DNA TGTGCCAGCAGCGACCAAGGGGAGGCACGCTCTGGAAACACCATATATTTT.

This chain links TRBV2 with TRBJ2-3; perhaps TRBD2 as D (5 bases). Germline assignment: CDR1 SNHLY and CDR2 FYNNEI. With 0 bases removed from V and 9 bases from J, the gap between germline ends came to 19 bases. CDR3 length: 16 residues. The CDR3 spells CASSEAPLQTGLTQYF. CDR3 in DNA: TGTGCCAGCAGTGAAGCGCCCCTACAGACGGGGTTGACGCAGTATTTT.

This rearrangement joins TRBV7-2 to TRBJ2-5; D might be TRBD2 (5 bases). Per the germline V gene, CDR1 is SGHTA and CDR2 is FQGNSA. V was shortened by 2 bases and J by 4 bases, with 8 bases between the two germline ends. This CDR3 is 13 amino acids long. The CDR3 DNA follows: TGTGCCAGCAGCTTATATCGGGGAGAGACCCAGTACTTC. Its translation: CASSLYRGETQYF. The complete variable domain, with remaining parts taken from reference TRBV7-2 and TRBJ2-5, reads GAGVSQSPSNKVTEKGKDVELRCDPISGHTALYWYRQSLGQGLEFLIYFQGNSAPDKSGLPSDRFSAERTGGSVSTLTIQRTQQEDSAVYLCASSLYRGETQYFGPGTRLLVL.

The V and J genes are TRBV28 and TRBJ1-2; D is perhaps TRBD1 (5 bases). The CDR3 length is 12 residues. Trimming cost V 8 bases and J 2 bases, with 9 bases left between them. Germline V lookup: CDR1 MDHEN, CDR2 SYDVKM. The CDR3 sequence is CASRGGNYGYTF. In DNA form, the CDR3 reads TGTGCCAGCCGGGGGGGGAACTATGGCTACACCTTC.

The rearrangement joins TRBV19 to TRBJ1-5; D may be TRBD1 (5 bases). Per germline, CDR1 LNHDA and CDR2 SQIVND (reference sequence). With 0 bases removed from V and 4 bases from J, the gap between germline ends came to 10 bases. The CDR3 spans 15 residues. The chain's CDR3 is CASSIDGGDNQPQHF. Here the CDR3 DNA reads TGTGCCAGTAGTATAGACGGGGGGGATAATCAGCCCCAGCATTTT.

The chain employs TRBV27 and TRBJ1-1; no definite D call. The germline V and J ends were trimmed by 3 bases and 2 bases, with 10 bases remaining between them. CDR1 is MNHEY, CDR2 SMNVEV, per germline (reference sequence). The CDR3 extends over 14 amino acids. The CDR3 DNA reads as TGTGCCAGCAGTTTTACACCGCAAAACACTGAAGCTTTCTTT. Translated: CASSFTPQNTEAFF.

The genes are TRBV5-4 and TRBJ1-3; 7 nucleotides line up with TRBD1. The CDR3 sequence is 15 residues long. Per the germline V gene, CDR1 is SGHNT and CDR2 is YYREEE (reference sequence). The V segment lost 2 bases and the J segment 3 bases; nucleotides outside the gene matches: 5. CDR3 amino acids: CASSFLGGRGNTIYF. In DNA form, the CDR3 reads TGTGCCAGCAGCTTCCTAGGGGGCCGTGGAAACACCATATATTTT.

The chain uses TRBV27 and TRBJ2-3, with D possibly being TRBD1 (6 bases). The germline V gene encodes CDR1 MNHEY and CDR2 SMNVEV (reference sequence). V was cut by 8 bases and J by 2 bases, with 8 bases left in between. This CDR3 is 12 amino acids long. The DNA of the CDR3 is TGTGCCAGCGGGACATACACAGATACGCAGTATTTT. It yields the protein CASGTYTDTQYF.

V and J are TRBV28 and TRBJ2-2, with D hard to call. The V end was cut by 7 bases, the J end by 6 bases, with 12 bases between. The CDR3 has 13 residues. Germline V gene sequence: CDR1 MDHEN, CDR2 SYDVKM. The CDR3: CASNLIRAGELFF. Written as DNA, the CDR3 is TGTGCCAGCAACCTTATCCGGGCCGGGGAGCTGTTTTTT.